Given below is one T cell receptor beta chain in context. The germline gives CDR1 SQVTM, CDR2 ANQGSEA. The CDR3 is 15 amino acids. Authors' data handling: ImmunoSEQ sequences covered only the junction and lacked quality scores; filtering therefore differed. The data were produced by immunoSEQ multiplex PCR, yet TCRdb's version contains in-frame clones alone and is incomplete. Clonal size and the V and J genes are those of that table, whereas D and trimming came from the DNA. The sample gives more than 150,000 clones, 66% of which show up once; 10% is in the top ten. These data originate in a study of shared clonotypes between healthy human individuals. Study details: Plates per donor: three CD4 naive, three CD4 memory, two CD8 naive, one CD8 memory.

V gene TRBV29-1 combines with J gene TRBJ2-2, with D perhaps matching TRBD1 or TRBD2 (5 bases each). The sequenced sample consisted of memory CD4+ T cells sorted from blood. Noted subset: CD45RA-negative fraction. The clonotype comes from a man aged 25-40 years in good health. The CDR3 DNA reads as TGCGGGGTCACGGGTGGAGGACATGGGGCCGGGGAGCTGTTTTTT. This encodes CGVTGGGHGAGELFF.